This TCR beta chain was recorded in a study of control samples from healthy donors and cancer patients. Generated by immunoSEQ multiplex PCR, the TCRdb table keeps only in-frame clones and is missing some. The sample carries 70,000 to 80,000 clones, about 80% recorded once. This clone was detected once. This CDR3 spans 14 amino acids. Losses at the gene ends were 5 bases for V and 6 bases for J; bases not matched to a gene: 5. The V gene's germline CDR1 is MNHEY and CDR2 SMNVEV (reference sequence). Sequencing input: blood. The TCR comes from a man aged 45-65 years in good health. The chain carries TRBV27 and TRBJ1-5; TRBD1 matches at 9 bases. CDR3 sequence: CASSLGTGSQPQHF. The DNA of the CDR3 is TGTGCCAGCAGTCTTGGGACAGGGAGTCAGCCCCAGCATTTT.